This T cell receptor (beta chain) was sequenced for a study of response to subunit inactivated influenza vaccine. The CDR3 contains 17 residues. CDR1 and CDR2 from the germline V gene are KGHDR and SFDVKD. TCRdb analysed the RT-PCR reads with MiXCR anew, one entry per CDR3 protein. This sample has 500,000 to 700,000 distinct CDR3 sequences, with roughly 25% found just once. A note on this clonotype: One end of the junction fails to match germline, which may point to a read error.

These data were also reused for a study on T cells expressing NK-cell markers. This second study notes: For TCR beta, cDNA was produced by 5'RACE template switching with UMIs.

This receptor was taken from a man aged 45-65 years who received an inactivated influenza vaccine. The chain has TRBV24-1 and TRBJ2-2; 9 bases agree with TRBD1. The input for sequencing was CD4+ T cells sorted from PBMCs, taken roughly 12 days after vaccination. As DNA, the CDR3 is TGTGCCACCAGTGCCCCTCCGGGACAGGGAAACACCGTGGAGCTGTTTTTT. This encodes CATSAPPGQGNTVELFF.